These 20 T cell receptor beta chains were sequenced from one sample in a study of cytomegalovirus exposure and HLA in healthy donors. PCR was performed using 60 Vbeta and 13 Jbeta primers. The method was immunoSEQ multiplex PCR; TCRdb's version includes in-frame clones alone and lacks a portion of them. The table has fewer than 250,000 clones, approximately 90% seen once; the top ten hold around 0.99%. Sequences were obtained from PBMCs. These receptors were obtained from a boy aged 2 to 10 in good health and CMV-seronegative.

The chain recombines TRBV27 with TRBJ2-7, with 8 bases that match TRBD1. This CDR3 spans 13 amino acids. Per germline, CDR1 MNHEY and CDR2 SMNVEV (reference sequence). V was clipped by 2 bases and J by 3 bases; unmatched bases: 0. DNA of the CDR3: TGTGCCAGCAGTTTAGGGACAGGCTACGAGCAGTACTTC. It is translated as CASSLGTGYEQYF.

The chain uses TRBV5-8 and TRBJ2-4; D remains unclear. CDR3 length: 14 residues. Trimming took off 0 bases at V and 9 bases at J, with 13 bases between the two ends. Germline CDR1 reads SGHTS; CDR2 reads YDEGEE. The CDR3, as DNA: TGTGCCAGCAGCTTGGAGATCCCGCGGAGCATTCAGTACTTC. Protein product: CASSLEIPRSIQYF.

The CDR3 DNA follows: TGTGCCAGCAGCACAAGAGAACAGGGTTACGAGCAGTACTTC. Amino acid sequence: CASSTREQGYEQYF. The V and J genes are TRBV6-1 and TRBJ2-7, with a tentative D call TRBD1 (6 bases). The CDR3 is made up of 14 amino acids. V lost 6 bases to trimming and J lost 4 bases, with 16 bases between them. Germline CDR1 is MNHNS and CDR2 is SASEGT.

This chain links TRBV30 with TRBJ1-5; D possibly corresponds to TRBD1 (6 bases). Germline V gene data show CDR1 as GTSNPN and CDR2 as SVGIG (reference sequence). CDR3 length: 13 amino acids. V lost 4 bases and J lost 2, with 9 bases in between. CDR3 nucleotide sequence: TGTGCCTGGAACTCAGGGGGCAATCAGCCCCAGCATTTT. This codes for CAWNSGGNQPQHF.

This clone was picked up a small number of times. The CDR3 region has the DNA TGCGCCAGCAGCCAACGCCCCACAGGGGGAAACACCATATATTTT. Its protein is CASSQRPTGGNTIYF. The rearrangement uses TRBV4-1 and TRBJ1-3, with D maybe TRBD1 (6 bases). CDR1 is MGHRA, CDR2 YSYEKL, per germline. The CDR3 runs to 15 residues. Trimming took 2 bases from V and 4 from J, leaving 12 bases between them.

The J gene is TRBJ2-5, the V gene TRBV10-1; D possibly corresponds to TRBD1 (6 bases). CDR3 length equals 13 residues. Germline CDR1 WNHNN, CDR2 SYGVQD (reference sequence). V was cut by 6 bases and J by 6 bases, with 14 bases left in between. The DNA of the CDR3 is TGCGCCAGCAGCTCACAGGGTGGAAAGACCCAGTACTTC. It encodes CASSSQGGKTQYF.

The rearrangement joins TRBV27 to TRBJ2-5, with 7 nucleotides matching TRBD1. Trimming cost V 5 bases and J 4 bases; bases outside gene matches: 4. The germline V gene has CDR1 MNHEY and CDR2 SMNVEV (reference sequence). CDR3 length: 13 residues. CDR3 in DNA: TGTGCCAGCAGTGCCTACAGGGGAGAGACCCAGTACTTC. It yields the protein CASSAYRGETQYF.

The chain employs TRBV7-2 and TRBJ2-3; D unresolved. The CDR3 is made up of 14 amino acids. The V gene's germline CDR1 is SGHTA and CDR2 FQGNSA. V lost 4 bases to trimming and J lost 0 bases, with 8 bases between them. The DNA for the CDR3 is TGTGCCAGCAGCTCGAGACTGAGCACAGATACGCAGTATTTT. Translating it yields CASSSRLSTDTQYF.

This rearrangement joins TRBV6-6 to TRBJ1-4; D call uncertain. This CDR3 comprises 14 residues. Trimming took 0 bases from V and 8 from J, leaving 10 bases between them. Per germline, CDR1 MNHNY and CDR2 SVGAGI (reference sequence). The CDR3 protein is CASSYSRAAEKLFF. The DNA for the CDR3 is TGTGCCAGCAGTTACTCGCGGGCGGCGGAAAAACTGTTTTTT.

The rearrangement joins TRBV4-1 to TRBJ1-5; 7 bases match TRBD1. The germline gives CDR1 MGHRA, CDR2 YSYEKL. V dropped 0 bases and J dropped 6; count of bases not matched to a gene: 8. The CDR3 runs to 16 residues. CDR3 sequence: CASSQERGRLFQPQHF. CDR3 DNA: TGCGCCAGCAGCCAAGAGAGGGGGCGACTCTTTCAGCCCCAGCATTTT.

The CDR3 DNA reads TGCAGCGTTTCCCCCCGTCAGGGGGCTATCGCAGATACGCAGTATTTT. Translated, it gives CSVSPRQGAIADTQYF. J is TRBJ2-3 and V is TRBV29-1; 8 positions match TRBD1. The germline CDR1 and CDR2 sequences are SQVTM and ANQGSEA. CDR3 length: 16 residues. Unmatched junction bases numbered 14, after V lost 5 bases and J lost 4 bases.

This clone showed up just once. CDR3 bases: TGTGCCAGCAGTGAAGTTGGGGGGAAGTCCTACGAGCAGTACTTC. Its translation: CASSEVGGKSYEQYF. The J gene is TRBJ2-7, the V gene TRBV2, with a possible D match to TRBD2 (6 bases). The CDR3 has 15 residues. Trimming took 1 base from V and 1 from J, leaving 11 bases between them. Germline V gene lookup returns CDR1 SNHLY and CDR2 FYNNEI.

The rearrangement joins TRBV27 to TRBJ1-1; TRBD1 aligns across 12 bases. The junction had 4 bases not matched to a gene; V was cut back by 5 bases and J by 0 bases. From germline, CDR1 is MNHEY and CDR2 SMNVEV (reference sequence). This CDR3 comprises 16 residues. The CDR3: CASSGTGGDMNTEAFF. CDR3 DNA sequence: TGTGCCAGCAGTGGGACAGGGGGCGACATGAACACTGAAGCTTTCTTT.

For this clone: Other nucleotide sequences from this sample produce the same CDR3. V is TRBV20-1 and J is TRBJ2-5, with D perhaps matching TRBD1 (6 bases). The germline V gene encodes CDR1 DFQATT and CDR2 SNEGSKA (reference sequence). The CDR3 contains 11 residues. Trimming stripped 2 bases from V and 5 bases from J, with 6 bases between. CDR3 in amino acids: CSARRGETQYF. The CDR3 coding sequence is TGCAGTGCTAGAAGGGGGGAGACCCAGTACTTC.

This chain joins TRBV20-1 and TRBJ1-1, with a possible D match to TRBD1 (5 bases). Per germline, CDR1 DFQATT and CDR2 SNEGSKA (reference sequence). CDR3 length: 11 residues. Between the trimmed V and J ends, which lost 6 bases and 0 bases, there was a span of 5 bases. The CDR3 DNA reads as TGCAGTGCCAGGGTGAACACTGAAGCTTTCTTT. Translating it yields CSARVNTEAFF.

The genes are TRBV2 and TRBJ2-7, with TRBD1 matching 9 bases. V trimming: 9 bases; J trimming: 0 bases; junction bases outside the gene matches: 6. The CDR3 length is 14 residues. The germline CDR1 and CDR2 sequences are SNHLY and FYNNEI. For the CDR3, the DNA is TGTGCCAGTCGGGACAGGGATCTCTCCTACGAGCAGTACTTC. It yields the protein CASRDRDLSYEQYF.

This sequence joins TRBV5-5 and TRBJ1-2; 9 bases map to TRBD1. V was pared by 4 bases and J by 7 bases, with 5 bases of the junction left unmatched. This CDR3 has 13 amino acids. Germline V gene data show CDR1 as SGHKS and CDR2 as YYEKEE (reference sequence). In DNA form, the CDR3 reads TGTGCCAGCAGCCTGACAGGGGGAAGTGGCTACACCTTC. Amino acid sequence: CASSLTGGSGYTF.

The rearrangement links TRBV12-5 to TRBJ1-5; D unclear. This CDR3 region has 12 residues. Germline V gene data show CDR1 as LGHNT and CDR2 as FRNRAP. V lost 2 bases and J lost 9, with 8 bases in between. Here the CDR3 reads CASGLSRVPQHF. CDR3 coding DNA: TGTGCTAGTGGTTTGTCGCGGGTGCCCCAGCATTTT.

The chain uses TRBV27 and TRBJ2-1; 10 bases are shared with TRBD2. The CDR3 contains 13 residues. The V and J ends lost 10 bases and 2 bases, in that order; junction bases with no gene match: 2. Germline V gene sequence: CDR1 MNHEY, CDR2 SMNVEV (reference sequence). The CDR3 sequence is CATSGGAYNEQFF. CDR3 coding DNA: TGTGCCACAAGCGGGGGGGCCTACAATGAGCAGTTCTTC.

This chain connects TRBV5-6 to TRBJ2-3, with D perhaps matching TRBD1 (5 bases). Germline V gene lookup returns CDR1 SGHDT and CDR2 YYEEEE. The V and J ends lost 4 bases and 3 bases respectively, with 9 bases between them. The CDR3 is 13 amino acids. The CDR3 coding sequence is TGTGCCAGCAGCCAGGGCCATACAGATACGCAGTATTTT. It codes for CASSQGHTDTQYF.